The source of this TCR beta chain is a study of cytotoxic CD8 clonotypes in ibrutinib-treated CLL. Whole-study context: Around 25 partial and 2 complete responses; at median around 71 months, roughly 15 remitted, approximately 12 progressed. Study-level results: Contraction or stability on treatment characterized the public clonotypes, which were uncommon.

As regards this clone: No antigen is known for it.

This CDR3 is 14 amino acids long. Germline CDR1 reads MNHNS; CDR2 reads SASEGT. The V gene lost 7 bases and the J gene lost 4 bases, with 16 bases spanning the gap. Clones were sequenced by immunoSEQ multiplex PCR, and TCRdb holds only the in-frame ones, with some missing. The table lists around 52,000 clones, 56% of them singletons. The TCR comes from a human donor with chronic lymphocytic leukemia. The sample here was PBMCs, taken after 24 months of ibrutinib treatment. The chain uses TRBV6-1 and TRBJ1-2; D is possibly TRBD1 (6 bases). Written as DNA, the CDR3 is TGTGCCAGCACCCCTAGGGGGTCCTCCTATGGCTACACCTTC. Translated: CASTPRGSSYGYTF.